The 21 T cell receptor beta chains below were found in one sample sequenced in a study of blood T cell repertoires in COVID-19. TCRdb's copy holds only in-frame clones and misses some; the assay was immunoSEQ multiplex PCR. The profile shows about 150,000 clones, around 83% of them singletons. Sequencing was performed on peripheral blood. These receptors were obtained from a man aged 25-40 years with COVID-19, enrolled during active disease.

The rearrangement uses TRBV30 and TRBJ1-1; D may be TRBD1 (5 bases). Between the trimmed V and J ends, which lost 5 bases and 3 bases, there was a span of 16 bases. The CDR3 is made up of 14 amino acids. Germline values: CDR1 GTSNPN, CDR2 SVGIG (reference sequence). The CDR3 loop reads CAWLPRAGYTEAFF. The CDR3 nucleotides read TGTGCCTGGCTCCCCAGGGCAGGGTACACTGAAGCTTTCTTT.

The chain is built from TRBV5-1 and TRBJ2-7; 10 bases line up with TRBD1. V was pared by 1 base and J by 4 bases, with 11 bases of the junction left unmatched. Germline CDR1 and CDR2: SGHRS and YFSETQ. This CDR3 region has 17 residues. The CDR3 here is CASSLQGTGTGAYEQYF. CDR3 sequence (DNA): TGCGCCAGCAGCTTGCAGGGGACCGGGACAGGGGCGTACGAGCAGTACTTC.

The V and J genes are TRBV18 and TRBJ2-1; a weak D match, TRBD2 (5 bases). The CDR3 extends over 14 amino acids. Germline CDR1 and CDR2: KGHSH and LQKENI. Trimming left V 3 bases short and J 6 bases short, with 12 bases between. This chain's CDR3 is CASSPMRDGNEQFF. The CDR3 DNA sequence: TGTGCCAGCTCACCCATGAGGGATGGCAATGAGCAGTTCTTC.

The chain uses TRBV2 and TRBJ1-1; no definite D call. V lost 5 bases, J lost 5 bases, and 21 bases lay in between. CDR1 and CDR2 from the germline V gene are SNHLY and FYNNEI. The CDR3 consists of 16 residues. The DNA of the CDR3 is TGTGCCAGCAGTTCTTTGAGTACTGGGAGTAATACTGAAGCTTTCTTT. It translates to CASSSLSTGSNTEAFF.

The DNA of the CDR3 is TGTGCCAGCAGCTTAGGGGGGCCCGGGTACAATGAGCAGTTCTTC. Translation: CASSLGGPGYNEQFF. This chain connects TRBV11-3 to TRBJ2-1, with D maybe TRBD1 (6 bases). The CDR3 loop spans 15 amino acids. V was clipped by 1 base and J by 4 bases, with 11 bases between them. Germline V gives CDR1 SGHNT, CDR2 YENEEA.

The table lists this clone with a count of one. The V and J genes are TRBV19 and TRBJ2-7; 10 bases are shared with TRBD2. This CDR3 contains 14 residues. The V gene's germline CDR1 is LNHDA and CDR2 SQIVND (reference sequence). Trimming cost V 5 bases and J 5 bases; bases outside gene matches: 6. Here the CDR3 reads CASSQREGSNEQYF. CDR3 bases: TGTGCCAGTAGTCAGCGGGAGGGATCCAACGAGCAGTACTTC.

The chain employs TRBV30 and TRBJ2-7; 8 nucleotides match TRBD1. The CDR3 consists of 13 residues. J was trimmed by 2 bases and V by 4 bases; bases with no gene match: 4. Looked up from germline, CDR1 is GTSNPN and CDR2 is SVGIG (reference sequence). CDR3 protein: CAWTYRGAYEQYF. The CDR3 DNA sequence: TGTGCCTGGACCTACAGGGGGGCCTACGAGCAGTACTTC.

The J gene is TRBJ2-2, the V gene TRBV5-5, with 9 bases identical to TRBD1. The V gene end was trimmed by 2 bases and the J gene end by 7 bases; junction bases not matched to a gene: 6. CDR3 length equals 15 residues. Germline V gives CDR1 SGHKS, CDR2 YYEKEE (reference sequence). The CDR3 sequence: CASSFGQGIGGELFF. In DNA, the CDR3 is TGTGCCAGCAGCTTTGGACAGGGGATCGGCGGGGAGCTGTTTTTT. Using reference TRBV5-5 and TRBJ2-2 for the parts outside the CDR3, the full variable domain is DAGVTQSPTHLIKTRGQQVTLRCSPISGHKSVSWYQQVLGQGPQFIFQYYEKEERGRGNFPDRFSARQFPNYSSELNVNALLLGDSALYLCASSFGQGIGGELFFGEGSRLTVL.

This chain uses TRBV19 with TRBJ2-7; TRBD2 might be the D (6 bases). The CDR3 is made up of 15 amino acids. Germline V CDR1 and CDR2: LNHDA, SQIVND (reference sequence). V was pared by 6 bases and J by 0 bases, with 15 bases between. CDR3 region: CASSNSGLNSYEQYF. In nucleotides, the CDR3 is TGTGCCAGTAGCAATAGCGGTCTGAACTCCTACGAGCAGTACTTC.

This clone was picked up a small number of times. J is TRBJ2-5 and V is TRBV9; D is ambiguous. V gave up 5 bases and J gave up 2 bases, with 10 bases separating them. The CDR3 consists of 13 residues. CDR1 and CDR2 (germline): SGDLS, YYNGEE. Here the CDR3 reads CASSADSQETQYF. Written as DNA, the CDR3 is TGTGCCAGCAGTGCCGACTCGCAAGAGACCCAGTACTTC.

This sequence joins TRBV5-1 and TRBJ1-3, with 9 bases that match TRBD1. Germline loops: CDR1 SGHRS, CDR2 YFSETQ. Germline trimming cut 0 bases from V and 4 bases from J; bases unmatched to any gene: 2. CDR3 length: 15 residues. The CDR3 region has the DNA TGCGCCAGCAGCTTGGGGACAGGGGTCGGAAACACCATATATTTT. This translates into CASSLGTGVGNTIYF.

This clone was recorded once. The chain is built from TRBV3-1 (or the pseudogene TRBV3-2) and TRBJ2-3; 8 bases fit TRBD2. Per germline, CDR1 LGHDT and CDR2 YNNKEL (reference sequence). V lost 4 bases to trimming and J lost 0 bases; unmatched junction nucleotides: 12. The CDR3 totals 18 residues. This chain's CDR3 is CASSLGAGGGGSTDTQYF. CDR3 sequence (DNA): TGTGCCAGCAGCCTGGGGGCGGGAGGAGGAGGGAGCACAGATACGCAGTATTTT.

This clone was seen once. This chain uses TRBV6-5 with TRBJ2-7; D call uncertain. The germline gives CDR1 MNHEY, CDR2 SVGAGI. This CDR3 is 13 amino acids long. The V end was cut by 6 bases, the J end by 5 bases, with 14 bases between. Here the CDR3 DNA reads TGTGCCAGCAGACGACTTGCGATAGACGAGCAGTACTTC. Protein product: CASRRLAIDEQYF.

The rearrangement joins TRBV18 to TRBJ1-5, with a possible D match to TRBD1 (6 bases). The germline V gene has CDR1 KGHSH and CDR2 LQKENI. The CDR3 extends over 15 amino acids. Trimming left V 6 bases short and J 4 bases short, with 16 bases between. The CDR3 DNA sequence: TGTGCCAGCTCGCCAACGACAGGATCGAATCAGCCCCAGCATTTT. Protein sequence: CASSPTTGSNQPQHF.

V gene TRBV27 combines with J gene TRBJ2-7; D unresolved. Germline CDR1 reads MNHEY; CDR2 reads SMNVEV (reference sequence). The CDR3 spans 12 residues. The V gene lost 7 bases and the J gene lost 3 bases, with 10 bases spanning the gap. CDR3 sequence (DNA): TGTGCCAGCACCTCACGGAGCTACGAGCAGTACTTC. It is translated as CASTSRSYEQYF.

The chain couples TRBV15 to TRBJ1-2; 8 positions agree with TRBD1. This CDR3 region has 16 residues. V dropped 2 bases and J dropped 8; count of bases not matched to a gene: 13. CDR1 LNHNV and CDR2 YYDKDF come from the germline V gene (reference sequence). The CDR3 region is CATSRPDRVRVRGYTF. Written as DNA, the CDR3 is TGTGCCACCAGCAGACCGGACAGGGTCAGGGTTCGGGGCTACACCTTC.

This clone was recorded only once. V usage is TRBV2 and J usage is TRBJ2-1; TRBD2 agrees at 11 bases. This CDR3 comprises 16 residues. Per germline, CDR1 SNHLY and CDR2 FYNNEI. V was clipped by 4 bases and J by 7 bases; unmatched bases: 9. CDR3: CASSGGTSGGGNEQFF. CDR3 sequence (DNA): TGTGCCAGCAGTGGGGGGACTAGCGGTGGAGGAAATGAGCAGTTCTTC.

This clone appeared a few times. A read error may account for a junction end that differs from germline. The CDR3 here is CASSIAASGFEQFF. CDR3 coding DNA: TGTGCCAGCAGCATAGCCGCTAGCGGGTTTGAGCAGTTCTTC. This rearrangement joins TRBV7-2 to TRBJ2-1, with 8 nucleotides matching TRBD2. Looked up from germline, CDR1 is SGHTA and CDR2 is FQGNSA. This CDR3 region has 14 residues.

The gene calls are TRBV27 and TRBJ2-1, with 11 bases lining up with TRBD2. Germline V lookup: CDR1 MNHEY, CDR2 SMNVEV (reference sequence). The CDR3 sequence is 15 residues long. Germline trimming cut 5 bases from V and 8 bases from J; bases unmatched to any gene: 8. CDR3 amino acids: CASSIAGGVSYEQFF. The CDR3 DNA sequence: TGTGCCAGCAGTATAGCGGGAGGGGTGTCTTATGAGCAGTTCTTC.

Points on this clone: A read error may produce the germline difference seen at one junction end. The rearrangement uses TRBV9 and TRBJ2-1; D is ambiguous. The CDR3 has 12 residues. Germline V CDR1 and CDR2: SGDLS, YYNGEE. CDR3 nucleotides: TGTGCCAGCAGCCCCTCCCACAATGAGCAGTTCTTC. As protein: CASSPSHNEQFF.

The CDR3: CASSLVVAGGAGANVLTF. The DNA of the CDR3 is TGTGCCAGCAGCTTAGTTGTTGCGGGAGGGGCTGGGGCCAACGTCCTGACTTTC. The rearrangement joins TRBV7-8 to TRBJ2-6; 9 bases agree with TRBD2. The ends lost 1 base at V and 2 bases at J; junction bases unmatched: 6. The CDR3 runs 18 residues. The germline CDR1 and CDR2 sequences are SGHVS and FQNEAQ.